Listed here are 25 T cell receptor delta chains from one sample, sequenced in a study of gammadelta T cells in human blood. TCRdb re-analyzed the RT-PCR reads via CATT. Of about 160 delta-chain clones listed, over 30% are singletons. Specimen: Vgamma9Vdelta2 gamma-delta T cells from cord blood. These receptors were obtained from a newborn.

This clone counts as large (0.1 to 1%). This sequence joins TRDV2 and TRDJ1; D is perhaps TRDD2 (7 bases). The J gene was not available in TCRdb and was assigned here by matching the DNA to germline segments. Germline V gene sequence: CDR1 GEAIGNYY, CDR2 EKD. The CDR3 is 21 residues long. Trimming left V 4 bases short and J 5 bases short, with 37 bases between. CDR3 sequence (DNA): TGTGCCTGTGATCGTCGTCTTCCTAATTTACCTTACCCCCTGGGGACTGATAAACTCATCTTT. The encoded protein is CACDRRLPNLPYPLGTDKLIF.

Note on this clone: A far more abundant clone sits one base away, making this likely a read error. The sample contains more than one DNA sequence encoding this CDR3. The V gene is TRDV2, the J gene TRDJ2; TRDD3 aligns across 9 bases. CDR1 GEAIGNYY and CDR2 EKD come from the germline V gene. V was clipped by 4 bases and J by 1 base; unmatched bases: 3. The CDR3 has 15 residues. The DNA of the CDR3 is TGTGCCTGTGATGTACTGGGGGATTTGACAGCACAACTCTTCTTT. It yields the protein CACDVLGDLTAQLFF.

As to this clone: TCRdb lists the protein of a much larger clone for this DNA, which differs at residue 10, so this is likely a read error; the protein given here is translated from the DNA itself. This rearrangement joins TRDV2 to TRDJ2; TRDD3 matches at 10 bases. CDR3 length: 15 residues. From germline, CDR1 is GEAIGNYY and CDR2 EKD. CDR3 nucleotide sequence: TGTGCCTGTGACGTACTGGGGGATTTGATAGCACAACTCTTCTTT. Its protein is CACDVLGDLIAQLFF.

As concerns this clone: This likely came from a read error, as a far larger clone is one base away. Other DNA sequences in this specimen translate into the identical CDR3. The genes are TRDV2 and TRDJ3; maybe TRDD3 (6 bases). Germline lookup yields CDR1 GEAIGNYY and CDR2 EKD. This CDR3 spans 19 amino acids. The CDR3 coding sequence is TGTGCATGTGACACCGTTGGTGGGGGCAGGGTCTGGGACACCCGACAGATGTTTTTC. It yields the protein CACDTVGGGRVWDTRQMFF.

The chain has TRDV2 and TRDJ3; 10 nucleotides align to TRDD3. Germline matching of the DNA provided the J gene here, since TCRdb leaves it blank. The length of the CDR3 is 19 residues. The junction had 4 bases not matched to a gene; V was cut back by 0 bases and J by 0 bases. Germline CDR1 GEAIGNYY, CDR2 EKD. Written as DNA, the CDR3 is TGTGCCTGTGACACCGCGGGGGGATACGCCTCCTGGGACACCCGACAGATGTTTTTC. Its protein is CACDTAGGYASWDTRQMFF.

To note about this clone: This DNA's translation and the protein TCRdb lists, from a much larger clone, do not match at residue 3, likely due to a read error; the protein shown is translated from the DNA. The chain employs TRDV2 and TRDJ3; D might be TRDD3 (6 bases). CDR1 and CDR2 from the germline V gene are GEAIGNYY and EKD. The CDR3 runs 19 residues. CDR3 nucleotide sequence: TGTGCCTATGACACCGTTGGTGGGGGCAGGGTCTGGGACACCCGACAGATGTTTTTC. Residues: CAYDTVGGGRVWDTRQMFF.

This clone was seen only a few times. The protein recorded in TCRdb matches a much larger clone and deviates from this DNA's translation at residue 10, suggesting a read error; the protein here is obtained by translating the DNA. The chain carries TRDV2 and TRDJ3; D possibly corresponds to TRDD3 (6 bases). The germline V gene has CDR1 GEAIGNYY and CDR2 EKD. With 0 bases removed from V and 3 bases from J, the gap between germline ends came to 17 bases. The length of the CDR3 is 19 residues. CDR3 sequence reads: CACDTVGGGGVWDTRQMFF. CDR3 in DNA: TGTGCCTGTGACACCGTTGGTGGGGGCGGGGTCTGGGACACCCGACAGATGTTTTTC.

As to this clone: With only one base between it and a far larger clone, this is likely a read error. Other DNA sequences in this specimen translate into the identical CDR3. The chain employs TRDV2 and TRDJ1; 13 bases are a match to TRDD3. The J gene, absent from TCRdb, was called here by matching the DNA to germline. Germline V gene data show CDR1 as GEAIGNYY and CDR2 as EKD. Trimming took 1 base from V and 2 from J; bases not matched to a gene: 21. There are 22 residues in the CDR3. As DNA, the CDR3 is TGTGCCTGTGACACTAGCCGGCATCGACAACTACTGGGGGATACGGGAACCGATAAACTCATCTTT. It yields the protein CACDTSRHRQLLGDTGTDKLIF.

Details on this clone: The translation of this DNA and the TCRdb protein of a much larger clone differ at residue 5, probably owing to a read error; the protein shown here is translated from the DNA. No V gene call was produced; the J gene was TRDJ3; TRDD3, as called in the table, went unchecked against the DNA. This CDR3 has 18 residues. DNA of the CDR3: TGTGCCTGTGACACGCTGGGGGCCTCCTCCTGGGACACCCGACAGATGTTTTTC. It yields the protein CACDTLGASSWDTRQMFF.

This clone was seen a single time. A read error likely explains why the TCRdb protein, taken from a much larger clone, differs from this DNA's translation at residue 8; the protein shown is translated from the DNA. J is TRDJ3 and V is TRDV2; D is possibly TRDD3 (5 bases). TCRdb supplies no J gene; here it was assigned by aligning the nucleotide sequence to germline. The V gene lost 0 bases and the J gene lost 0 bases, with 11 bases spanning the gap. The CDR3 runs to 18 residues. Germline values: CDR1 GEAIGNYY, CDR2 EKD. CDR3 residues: CACDTYWWSSWDTRQMFF. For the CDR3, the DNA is TGTGCCTGTGACACCTACTGGTGGAGCTCCTGGGACACCCGACAGATGTTTTTC.

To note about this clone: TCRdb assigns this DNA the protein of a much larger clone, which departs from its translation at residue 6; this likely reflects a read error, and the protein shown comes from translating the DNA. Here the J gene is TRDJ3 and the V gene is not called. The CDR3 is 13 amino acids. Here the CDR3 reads CACDTSDTRQMFF. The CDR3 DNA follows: TGTGCCTGTGACACCTCGGACACCCGACAGATGTTTTTC.

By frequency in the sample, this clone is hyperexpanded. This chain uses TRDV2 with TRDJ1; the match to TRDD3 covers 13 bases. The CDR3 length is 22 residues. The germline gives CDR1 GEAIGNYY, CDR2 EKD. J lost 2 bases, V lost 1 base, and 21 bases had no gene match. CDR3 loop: CACDTSRHRQLLGDTGTDKLIF. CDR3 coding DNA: TGTGCCTGTGACACTAGCCGGCATCGACAACTACTGGGGGATACGGGGACCGATAAACTCATCTTT.

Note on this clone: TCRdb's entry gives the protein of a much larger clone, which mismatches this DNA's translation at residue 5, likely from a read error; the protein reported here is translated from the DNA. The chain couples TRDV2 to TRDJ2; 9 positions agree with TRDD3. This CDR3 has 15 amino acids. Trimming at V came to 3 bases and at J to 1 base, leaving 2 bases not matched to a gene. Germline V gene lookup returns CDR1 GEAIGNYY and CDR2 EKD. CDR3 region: CACDALGDLTAQLFF. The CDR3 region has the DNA TGTGCCTGTGACGCACTGGGGGATTTGACAGCACAACTCTTCTTT.

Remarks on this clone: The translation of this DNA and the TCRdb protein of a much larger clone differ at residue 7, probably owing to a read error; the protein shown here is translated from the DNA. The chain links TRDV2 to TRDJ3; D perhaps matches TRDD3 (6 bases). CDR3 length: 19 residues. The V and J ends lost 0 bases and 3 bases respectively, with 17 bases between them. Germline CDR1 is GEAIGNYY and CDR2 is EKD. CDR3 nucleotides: TGTGCCTGTGACACCGTTAGTGGGGGCAGGGTCTGGGACACCCGACAGATGTTTTTC. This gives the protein CACDTVSGGRVWDTRQMFF.

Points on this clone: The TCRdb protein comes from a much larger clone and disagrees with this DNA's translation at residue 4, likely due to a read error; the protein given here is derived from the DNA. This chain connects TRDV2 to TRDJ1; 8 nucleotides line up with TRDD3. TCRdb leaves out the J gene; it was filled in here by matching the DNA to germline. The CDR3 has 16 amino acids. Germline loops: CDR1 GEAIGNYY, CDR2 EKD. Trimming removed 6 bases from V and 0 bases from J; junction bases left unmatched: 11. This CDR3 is CACNVLGAQYTDKLIF. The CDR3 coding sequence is TGTGCCTGTAACGTACTGGGGGCCCAGTACACCGATAAACTCATCTTT.

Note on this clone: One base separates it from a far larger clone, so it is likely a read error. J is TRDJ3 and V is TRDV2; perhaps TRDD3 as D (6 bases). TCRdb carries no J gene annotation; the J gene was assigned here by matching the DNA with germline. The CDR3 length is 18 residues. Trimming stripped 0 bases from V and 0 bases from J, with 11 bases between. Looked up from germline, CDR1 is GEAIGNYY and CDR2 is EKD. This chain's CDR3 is CACDTYGGSSWDTRQMFF. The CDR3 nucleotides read TGTGCCTGTGACACCTACGGGGGGAGCTCCTGGGACACCCGACAGATGTTTTTC.

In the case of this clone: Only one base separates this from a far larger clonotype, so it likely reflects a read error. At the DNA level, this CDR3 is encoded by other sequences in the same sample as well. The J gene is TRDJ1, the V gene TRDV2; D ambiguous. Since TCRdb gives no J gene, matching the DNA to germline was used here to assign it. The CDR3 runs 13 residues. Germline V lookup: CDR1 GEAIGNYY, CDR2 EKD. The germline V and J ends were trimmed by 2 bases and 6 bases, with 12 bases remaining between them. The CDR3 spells CACDMPGGYKLIF. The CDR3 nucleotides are TGTGCCTGTGACATGCCTGGAGGCTATAAACTCATCTTT.

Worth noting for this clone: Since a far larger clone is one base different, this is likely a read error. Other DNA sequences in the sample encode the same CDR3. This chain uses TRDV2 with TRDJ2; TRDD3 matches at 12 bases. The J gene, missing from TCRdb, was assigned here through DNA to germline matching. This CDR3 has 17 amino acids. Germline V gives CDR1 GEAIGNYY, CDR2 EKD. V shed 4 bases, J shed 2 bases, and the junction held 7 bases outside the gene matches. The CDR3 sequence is CACDVLGDTLLTAQLFF. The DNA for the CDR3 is TGTGCCTGTGATGTACTGGGGGATACTCTGTTGACAGCACAACTCTTCTTT.

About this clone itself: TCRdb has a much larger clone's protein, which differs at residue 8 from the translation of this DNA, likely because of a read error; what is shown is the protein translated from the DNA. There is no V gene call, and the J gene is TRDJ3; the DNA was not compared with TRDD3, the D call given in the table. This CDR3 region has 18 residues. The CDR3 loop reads CACDKLGSSSWDTRQMFF. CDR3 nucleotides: TGTGCCTGTGACAAGCTGGGGTCCTCCTCCTGGGACACCCGACAGATGTTTTTC.

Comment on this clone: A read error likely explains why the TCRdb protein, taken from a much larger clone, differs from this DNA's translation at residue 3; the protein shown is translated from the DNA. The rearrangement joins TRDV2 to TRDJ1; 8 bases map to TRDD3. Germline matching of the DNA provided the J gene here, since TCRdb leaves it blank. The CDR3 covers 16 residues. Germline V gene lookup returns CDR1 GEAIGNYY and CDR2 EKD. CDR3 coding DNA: TGTGCCCGTGACGTACTGGGGGCCCAGTACACCGATAAACTCATCTTT. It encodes CARDVLGAQYTDKLIF.

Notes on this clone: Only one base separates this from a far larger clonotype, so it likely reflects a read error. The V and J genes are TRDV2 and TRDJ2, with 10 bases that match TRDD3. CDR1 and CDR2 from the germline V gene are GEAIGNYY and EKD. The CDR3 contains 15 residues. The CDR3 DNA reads TGTGCCTGTGACGTACTGGGGGATTTGACATCACAACTCTTCTTT. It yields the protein CACDVLGDLTSQLFF.

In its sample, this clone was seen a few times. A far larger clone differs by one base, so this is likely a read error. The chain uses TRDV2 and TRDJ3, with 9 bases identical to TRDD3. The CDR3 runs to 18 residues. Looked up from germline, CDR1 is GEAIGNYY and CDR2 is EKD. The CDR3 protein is CACDTYWGSSLDTRQMFF. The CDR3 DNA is TGTGCCTGTGACACCTACTGGGGGAGCTCCTTGGACACCCGACAGATGTTTTTC.

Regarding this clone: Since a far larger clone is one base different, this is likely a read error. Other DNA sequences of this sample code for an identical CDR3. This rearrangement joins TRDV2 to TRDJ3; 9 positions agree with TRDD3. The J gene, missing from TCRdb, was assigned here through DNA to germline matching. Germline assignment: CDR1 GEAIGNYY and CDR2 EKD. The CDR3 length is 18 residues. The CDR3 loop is CACDTYWGSSWDTRQMFF. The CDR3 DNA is TGTGCCTGTGACACCTACTGGGGGAGCTCCTGGGACACCCGCCAGATGTTTTTC.

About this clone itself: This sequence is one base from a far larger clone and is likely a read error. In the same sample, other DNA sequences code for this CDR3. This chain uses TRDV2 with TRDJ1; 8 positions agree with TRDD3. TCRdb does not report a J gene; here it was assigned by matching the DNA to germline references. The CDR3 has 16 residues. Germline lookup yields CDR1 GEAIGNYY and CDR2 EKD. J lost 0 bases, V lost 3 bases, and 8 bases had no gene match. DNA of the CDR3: TGTGCCTGTGACGTACTGGGGGCGCAGTACACCGATAAACTCATCTTT. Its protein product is CACDVLGAQYTDKLIF.

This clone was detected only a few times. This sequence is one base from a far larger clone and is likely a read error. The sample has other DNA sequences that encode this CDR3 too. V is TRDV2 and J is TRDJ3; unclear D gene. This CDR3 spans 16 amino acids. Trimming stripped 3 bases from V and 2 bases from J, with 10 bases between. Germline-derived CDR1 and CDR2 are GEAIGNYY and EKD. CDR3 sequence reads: CACDPPGTWDTRQMFF. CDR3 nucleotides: TGTGCCTGTGACCCGCCTGGAACCTGGGACACCCGACAGATGTTTTTC.